Below, 16 T cell receptor beta chains from the same sample are listed, as sequenced in a study of human T cells and chemical hapten exposure. TCRdb re-called the RACE reads with MiXCR, one entry per CDR3 protein. The data hold approximately 97,000 distinct CDR3 sequences, with about an eighth observed a single time. Specified time point: patch test 2, 6 weeks after DPC sensitization. Treatment in this sample: therapeutic diphenylcyclopropenone sensitization with weekly scalp DPC. Sequenced here: whole blood, sampled in connection with sensitization to the hapten diphenylcyclopropenone (DPC). These receptors came from a middle-aged woman with alopecia areata. Some clones in this sample may be carry-over from other donors' samples.

About this clonotype: A read error is possible here, since a much larger clone lies one base away. The genes are TRBV10-2 and TRBJ2-3; D is uncertain. Between the trimmed V and J ends, which lost 6 bases and 6 bases, there was a span of 7 bases. In germline, CDR1 is WSHSY, CDR2 SAAADI. The CDR3 loop spans 11 amino acids. The CDR3 loop is CASRKEDTQYF. Here the CDR3 DNA reads TGCGCCAGCAGGAAGGAGGATACGCAGTATTTT.

The table lists this clonotype with a few counts. Here the CDR3 reads CASSLYRAELTGELFF. As DNA, the CDR3 is TGTGCCAGCAGTTTATACAGGGCGGAGTTAACCGGGGAGCTGTTTTTT. V is TRBV12-3 or TRBV12-4 and J is TRBJ2-2; D is perhaps TRBD1 (6 bases). Deletions cut 2 bases from V and 5 bases from J, with 15 bases between. The CDR3 extends over 16 amino acids.

This rearrangement joins TRBV6-6 to TRBJ2-7; D possibly corresponds to TRBD1 (7 bases). The CDR3 sequence is 18 residues long. V dropped 0 bases and J dropped 2 bases, with 20 bases sitting between them. CDR1 and CDR2 (germline): MNHNY, SVGAGI (reference sequence). This chain's CDR3 is CASSYSWAGGRGAYEQYF. The CDR3 DNA sequence: TGTGCCAGCAGTTACTCCTGGGCAGGGGGGCGAGGGGCCTACGAGCAGTACTTC.

This clonotype appeared a few times. The CDR3 DNA reads TGTGCCAGCAGCTTGTGGCGGGGGGAAACCTACAATGAGCAGTTCTTC. This codes for CASSLWRGETYNEQFF. The rearrangement uses TRBV5-5 and TRBJ2-1, with 8 bases that match TRBD2. The trim removed 1 base at V and 2 bases at J, leaving 5 bases unmatched. This CDR3 has 16 amino acids. Germline assignment: CDR1 SGHKS and CDR2 YYEKEE (reference sequence).

This chain connects TRBV20-1 to TRBJ2-7, with 12 positions matching TRBD2. V lost 5 bases and J lost 0; bases outside the gene matches: 2. Germline loops: CDR1 DFQATT, CDR2 SNEGSKA (reference sequence). The CDR3 has 14 residues. DNA of the CDR3: TGCAGTGCTGGACTAGCGGGGAGCTCCTACGAGCAGTACTTC. Encoded protein: CSAGLAGSSYEQYF.

This chain links TRBV29-1 with TRBJ2-5, with D hard to call. The V gene's germline CDR1 is SQVTM and CDR2 ANQGSEA. This CDR3 has 12 amino acids. The CDR3 protein is CTSAPVSETQYF. In DNA form, the CDR3 reads TGCACCTCGGCCCCGGTTTCAGAGACCCAGTACTTC.

This clonotype was detected only a few times. The rearrangement uses TRBV7-2 and TRBJ2-3, with D possibly matching TRBD2 (6 bases). Trimming took off 2 bases at V and 6 bases at J, with 15 bases between the two ends. CDR3 length: 15 amino acids. From germline, CDR1 is SGHTA and CDR2 FQGNSA. CDR3 nucleotides: TGTGCCAGCAGCTTATACGGAGGGACGGGGGATACGCAGTATTTT. Translating gives CASSLYGGTGDTQYF. Variable domain in full (rest from reference TRBV7-2 and TRBJ2-3): GAGVSQSPSNKVTEKGKDVELRCDPISGHTALYWYRQSLGQGLEFLIYFQGNSAPDKSGLPSDRFSAERTGGSVSTLTIQRTQQEDSAVYLCASSLYGGTGDTQYFGPGTRLTVL.

Worth noting for this clonotype: This may arise from a read error, as a much more abundant clone is one base away. This chain connects TRBV5-1 to TRBJ2-3, with 8 bases identical to TRBD2. Per the germline V gene, CDR1 is SGHRS and CDR2 is YFSETQ. The CDR3 loop spans 16 amino acids. The CDR3 region is CASSTGGRTSIDTQYF. The CDR3 nucleotides read TGCGCCAGCAGCACCGGGGGACGGACTAGCATAGATACGCAGTATTTT.

The chain employs TRBV2 and TRBJ2-1; D tentatively reads TRBD1 or TRBD2 (5 bases each). Germline V CDR1 and CDR2: SNHLY, FYNNEI. The CDR3 loop spans 17 amino acids. The V and J ends lost 4 bases and 0 bases respectively, with 16 bases between them. The CDR3 sequence: CASSGSGRASSYNEQFF. CDR3 DNA sequence: TGTGCCAGCAGTGGTTCGGGGCGGGCGAGCTCCTACAATGAGCAGTTCTTC.

This clonotype was seen once. A read error may be the cause here, since a much bigger clone is one base away. CDR3: CASRDVPQGGYSPLHF. CDR3 coding DNA: TGTGCCAGCAGAGACGTCCCCCAAGGTGGCTATTCACCCCTCCACTTT. V usage is TRBV2 and J usage is TRBJ1-6; D uncertain. There are 16 residues in the CDR3. The germline V and J ends were trimmed by 6 bases and 8 bases, with 20 bases remaining between them. The germline V gene encodes CDR1 SNHLY and CDR2 FYNNEI. Variable domain in full (rest from reference TRBV2 and TRBJ1-6): EPEVTQTPSHQVTQMGQEVILRCVPISNHLYFYWYRQILGQKVEFLVSFYNNEISEKSEIFDDQFSVERPDGSNFTLKIRSTKLEDSAMYFCASRDVPQGGYSPLHFGNGTRLTVT.

J is TRBJ2-1 and V is TRBV19; 8 positions agree with TRBD1. Germline V gene data show CDR1 as LNHDA and CDR2 as SQIVND (reference sequence). The V and J ends lost 5 bases and 4 bases, in that order; junction bases with no gene match: 13. This CDR3 has 17 amino acids. The CDR3 nucleotides read TGTGCCAGTAGTCACCGCCCGACAGGGGTGGGATACAATGAGCAGTTCTTC. This translates into CASSHRPTGVGYNEQFF.

The V and J genes are TRBV20-1 and TRBJ2-2; maybe TRBD1 (6 bases). The CDR3 covers 17 residues. The V gene lost 6 bases and the J gene lost 4 bases, with 24 bases spanning the gap. Germline CDR1 DFQATT, CDR2 SNEGSKA (reference sequence). CDR3 bases: TGCAGTGCCGATACGGACAGCTTCTTAGGGGTCACCGGGGAGCTGTTTTTT. Its translation is CSADTDSFLGVTGELFF.

The gene calls are TRBV7-9 and TRBJ2-7, with TRBD1 matching 7 bases. J was trimmed by 0 bases and V by 4 bases; bases with no gene match: 6. From germline, CDR1 is SEHNR and CDR2 FQNEAQ (reference sequence). This CDR3 has 15 amino acids. The CDR3 region has the DNA TGTGCCAGCAGCTCGACAGGGATTCCCTCCTACGAGCAGTACTTC. The encoded protein is CASSSTGIPSYEQYF. Supplemented by reference TRBV7-9 and TRBJ2-7, the full variable domain reads DTGVSQNPRHKITKRGQNVTFRCDPISEHNRLYWYRQTLGQGPEFLTYFQNEAQLEKSRLLSDRFSAERPKGSFSTLEIQRTEQGDSAMYLCASSSTGIPSYEQYFGPGTRLTVT.

This clonotype came up many times. The rearrangement links TRBV6-5 to TRBJ2-7, with D perhaps TRBD1 (5 bases). The CDR3 loop spans 14 amino acids. The ends were cut back, 6 bases at V and 3 bases at J, with 15 bases in the middle. Germline CDR1 and CDR2: MNHEY and SVGAGI. The DNA of the CDR3 is TGTGCCAGCAGCCCCTCCAGGGTGGGCTACGAGCAGTACTTC. Translating it yields CASSPSRVGYEQYF.

The chain couples TRBV10-3 to TRBJ2-5, with 10 positions matching TRBD1. CDR3 length: 14 amino acids. Trimming removed 6 bases from V and 4 bases from J; junction bases left unmatched: 5. Germline lookup yields CDR1 ENHRY and CDR2 SYGVKD. DNA of the CDR3: TGTGCCATCAGGGGACAGGGGAGGGGAGAGACCCAGTACTTC. Translation gives CAIRGQGRGETQYF.

This clonotype was counted many times. The J gene is TRBJ2-4, the V gene TRBV6-2 or TRBV6-3; D remains ambiguous. Trimming pared 2 bases from V and 4 bases from J, leaving 15 bases between. From germline, CDR1 is MNHEY and CDR2 SVGEGT. This CDR3 is 16 amino acids long. The CDR3 is CASSYDQVSPKNIQYF. CDR3 coding DNA: TGTGCCAGCAGTTACGACCAAGTATCACCGAAAAACATTCAGTACTTC.